This record concerns one T cell receptor (beta chain) sequence. What it recognizes is unknown. Germline V gene lookup returns CDR1 ENHRY and CDR2 SYGVKD. This CDR3 is built from 12 residues. Trimming shortened V by 10 bases and J by 7 bases, and 17 bases separated the two germline ends. The entry originates in a study of T cells in narcolepsy. Overall study: Donors had narcolepsy type 1 or type 2, or were healthy controls.

Sequencing used immunoSEQ multiplex PCR; TCRdb keeps in-frame clones, though not all of them. The sample holds around 18,000 clones, under 90% seen once. General study results and limits: No autoreactive T cell clone sequences appeared in some memory CD4+ repertoires. HCRT-specific and TRIB2-specific autoreactive clonotypes appeared among same-patient CSF and blood CD4+ clonotypes. Reportedly, autoreactive clonotypes were serially detected in patients' blood but not controls'.

This chain links TRBV10-3 with TRBJ2-7, with D uncertain. Sequencing was performed on memory (CD45RA-) CD4+ T cells from blood. This clonotype originated in a human donor in good health. The CDR3 DNA reads TGTGCCAGCAACTCCCCTCCGGCTGAGCAGTACTTC. Protein sequence: CASNSPPAEQYF.